The rows below give T cell receptor beta chains drawn from one sample of a study of T-cell memory formation after mild COVID-19. TCRdb redid the calling of the 5' RACE reads with MiXCR, one entry per CDR3 protein. The sample shows roughly 480,000 distinct CDR3 sequences, about 23% of them seen only once. Material: PBMCs or a T cell subset sorted from them (not recorded which). These receptors were collected from an adult woman who had mild COVID-19 (a few samples of this study predate the infection). Cell type and time point are not known. Each CDR3 is given with its conserved first and last residue. The order of the fields is D gene, V gene, J gene, clone size, CDR3 DNA, CDR3 protein. The D gene is left open where the match is weak. Clone size is given for some rows only: seen once, a few or many times, or a class if the clone is expanded.

-	TRBV4-2	TRBJ2-3	-	TGTGCCAGCAGCGAAACCCCTCCCACAGATACGCAGTATTTT	CASSETPPTDTQYF
TRBD1	TRBV20-1	TRBJ1-2	-	TGCAGTGAATCCGGGACAGGTCAAGACTACACCTTC	CSESGTGQDYTF
TRBD2	TRBV7-2	TRBJ2-7	few	TGTGCCAGCAGCTCCACTAGCGGGAGAGCCGAGCAGTACTTC	CASSSTSGRAEQYF
TRBD1	TRBV24-1	TRBJ2-7	few	TGTGCCACCAGTGATTTGCGTTCAACAGGGGGCGTCTCCTACGAGCAGTACTTC	CATSDLRSTGGVSYEQYF
-	TRBV29-1	TRBJ1-1	few	TGCAGCGTTGAATCCTACCATCCGGGGGGGACTGAAGCTTTCTTT	CSVESYHPGGTEAFF
-	TRBV7-2	TRBJ2-3	-	TGTGCCAGCAGCTTGTACCCCCGGGGCGCGACGGGGGCTAGCACAGATACGCAGTATTTT	CASSLYPRGATGASTDTQYF
-	TRBV6-5	TRBJ2-4	few	TGTGCCAGCAGTTACTCACGTGGGAACATTCAGTACTTC	CASSYSRGNIQYF
-	TRBV5-1	TRBJ2-5	-	TGCGCCAGCACCCTTCAAGAGACCCAGTACTTC	CASTLQETQYF
-	TRBV5-6	TRBJ2-5	-	TGTGCCAGCAGCTTGGCTGGAGTTATGGGGTTGGAGACCCAGTACTTC	CASSLAGVMGLETQYF
TRBD2	TRBV2	TRBJ2-1	few	TGTGCCAGCAGTGAAGAATTTTGGACTAGCGGGGGACGGAATGAGCAGTTCTTC	CASSEEFWTSGGRNEQFF
TRBD1	TRBV5-1	TRBJ1-2	once	TGCGCCAGCAGCCCGGACTCCCAGGGGGCTCTTGAGGGCTACACCTTC	CASSPDSQGALEGYTF
-	TRBV3-1	TRBJ2-5	few	TGTGCCAGCAGCCAAGAGGCCTTTGAGATACAAGAGACCCAGTACTTC	CASSQEAFEIQETQYF
TRBD1	TRBV2	TRBJ1-5	-	TGTGCCAGCAGCGTCGGACAGGGGGCTGCTCAGCCCCAGCATTTT	CASSVGQGAAQPQHF
TRBD1	TRBV24-1	TRBJ2-1	-	TGTGCCACCAGTGATTTGACGACAGGGGTTAACAATGAGCAGTTCTTC	CATSDLTTGVNNEQFF
-	TRBV30	TRBJ1-4	-	TGTGCCTGGAAACTCTTGGACCCCGGGGATGAAAAACTGTTTTTT	CAWKLLDPGDEKLFF
-	TRBV7-9	TRBJ2-1	-	TGTGCCAGCAGCCCCCCGGGACCGGAATACAATGAGCAGTTCTTC	CASSPPGPEYNEQFF
TRBD1	TRBV18	TRBJ1-6	few	TGTGCCAGCTCACCAAGCGGGACAGGGGCTCCTTCACCCCTCCACTTT	CASSPSGTGAPSPLHF
-	TRBV24-1	TRBJ2-3	few	TGTGCCACCAGTGAAGTCCTCCCAGATACGCAGTATTTT	CATSEVLPDTQYF
-	TRBV4-1	TRBJ1-4	once	TGCGCCAGCAGCCTGGGGGGGGGGCTGGATGAAAAACTGTTTTTT	CASSLGGGLDEKLFF
-	TRBV10-3	TRBJ1-1	-	TGTGCCATCAGTGAGCGGGGGAGGGACACTGAAGCTTTCTTT	CAISERGRDTEAFF
-	TRBV5-1	TRBJ1-1	few	TGCGCCAGCAGCTTGCGATCCGCGAACACTGAAGCTTTCTTT	CASSLRSANTEAFF
-	TRBV30	TRBJ1-1	-	TGTGCCGGTCGGTTCGTCGCGGGCCCCGCTTTCTTT	CAGRFVAGPAFF
-	TRBV6-5	TRBJ1-1	-	TGTGCCAGCAGGTTGGACGGGAACACTGAAGCTTTCTTT	CASRLDGNTEAFF
-	TRBV4-1	TRBJ2-1	-	TGCGCCAGCAGCCAAGACGAGGACCGGGGGGCCGACAATGAGCAGTTCTTC	CASSQDEDRGADNEQFF
-	TRBV3-1	TRBJ2-3	-	TGTGCCAGCAGCTTAGCCTTCACAGATACGCAGTATTTT	CASSLAFTDTQYF
-	TRBV4-3	TRBJ2-1	-	TGCGCCAGCAGCCAAGGGGCGGGGGCGTCCTACAATGAGCAGTTCTTC	CASSQGAGASYNEQFF
-	TRBV5-1	TRBJ2-2	few	TGCGCCAGCAGCCAATTGAGGCAGAACACCGGGGAGCTGTTTTTT	CASSQLRQNTGELFF
-	TRBV7-9	TRBJ2-7	-	TGTGCCAGCAGCTCGGGACACTTACCCTACGAGCAGTACTTC	CASSSGHLPYEQYF
TRBD2	TRBV25-1	TRBJ2-7	-	TGTGCCAGCAGTAGACTAGCGGGACCGTACGAGCAGTACTTC	CASSRLAGPYEQYF
-	TRBV28	TRBJ2-4	-	TGTGCCAGCAGTTTCCCACCTAATACAACAGGATACTTAGCCAAAAACATTCAGTACTTC	CASSFPPNTTGYLAKNIQYF
-	TRBV11-2	TRBJ2-1	few	TGTGCCAGCAGCTTAGCTGAGCTAGTGCATGAGCAGTTCTTC	CASSLAELVHEQFF
TRBD2	TRBV2	TRBJ2-3	-	TGTGCCAGCAGGAGAGGGGGGACTAGCGGATTCACAGATACGCAGTATTTT	CASRRGGTSGFTDTQYF
-	TRBV7-7	TRBJ2-3	-	TGTGCTAGCAGCTTAGCCCTAGGAGGGTCGGATACGCAGTATTTT	CASSLALGGSDTQYF
-	TRBV20-1	TRBJ2-7	few	TGCAGTGCCTTGGCGGAGGCAGTAACCTACGAGCAGTACTTC	CSALAEAVTYEQYF
-	TRBV12-3/TRBV12-4	TRBJ2-3	few	TGTGCCAGCAGTTTGGTTCGGGGAGCAGATACGCAGTATTTT	CASSLVRGADTQYF
-	TRBV5-1	TRBJ2-7	few	TGCGCCAGCAGCCCCGGGCGGGCGAGCTCCTACGAGCAGTACTTC	CASSPGRASSYEQYF
TRBD1	TRBV6-1	TRBJ2-1	-	TGTGCCAGCACAGGACAGGGGAGTACTGAGCAGTTCTTC	CASTGQGSTEQFF
TRBD2	TRBV7-9	TRBJ2-1	many	TGTGCCAGCAGTTGGACTAGCGGGCGATACAATGAGCAGTTCTTC	CASSWTSGRYNEQFF
-	TRBV7-2	TRBJ1-2	-	TGTGCCAGCAGCCGGACAGACCTATACTATGGCTACACCTTC	CASSRTDLYYGYTF
TRBD2	TRBV5-1	TRBJ2-1	few	TGCGCCAGCAGCTTGGCCGGACTAGGCGGTTACAATGAGCAGTTCTTC	CASSLAGLGGYNEQFF
TRBD1	TRBV24-1	TRBJ1-2	few	TGTGCCACCAGTGAAAGGGACAGGCGCTATGGCTACACCTTC	CATSERDRRYGYTF
-	TRBV5-8	TRBJ2-3	few	TGTGCCAGCAGCGAGGGGACAACTAGCACAGATACGCAGTATTTT	CASSEGTTSTDTQYF
-	TRBV7-9	TRBJ2-1	few	TGTGCCAGCAGCTTAGGGCTTGTGACGGCTAATGAGCAGTTCTTC	CASSLGLVTANEQFF
-	TRBV13	TRBJ2-1	-	TGTGCCAGCAGCTTTTTTTACGGCAATGAGCAGTTCTTC	CASSFFYGNEQFF
TRBD2	TRBV12-3/TRBV12-4	TRBJ2-1	many	TGTGCCAGCAGTTTTCTAGCGGGGGGCTCCCTCAATGAGCAGTTCTTC	CASSFLAGGSLNEQFF
-	TRBV18	TRBJ2-1	-	TGTGCCAGCTCACCACCCGTACAGGGCAGCTCCTACAATGAGCAGTTCTTC	CASSPPVQGSSYNEQFF
-	TRBV7-9	TRBJ2-5	-	TGTGCCAGCAGCCCTACTGGGGTTGTCTCTCTCGGGACCCAGTACTTC	CASSPTGVVSLGTQYF
TRBD2	TRBV11-3	TRBJ2-3	-	TGTGCCAGCAGCTTAGACGTGGGTAGCGGGAGGGCCACGGATACGCAGTATTTT	CASSLDVGSGRATDTQYF
-	TRBV4-2	TRBJ2-3	-	TGTGCCAGCAGCCCTGGATTTCAGGGCACAGATACGCAGTATTTT	CASSPGFQGTDTQYF
-	TRBV6-2/TRBV6-3	TRBJ2-3	-	TGTGCCAGCACCCACGCGGGCGGGGCAGATACGCAGTATTTT	CASTHAGGADTQYF
-	TRBV7-9	TRBJ2-7	-	TGTGCCAGCAGCAGGAGTGGTACTATCTACGAGCAGTACTTC	CASSRSGTIYEQYF
-	TRBV12-3/TRBV12-4	TRBJ2-3	-	TGTGCCAGCAGTTTCCACCAGGAGAGCACAGATACGCAGTATTTT	CASSFHQESTDTQYF